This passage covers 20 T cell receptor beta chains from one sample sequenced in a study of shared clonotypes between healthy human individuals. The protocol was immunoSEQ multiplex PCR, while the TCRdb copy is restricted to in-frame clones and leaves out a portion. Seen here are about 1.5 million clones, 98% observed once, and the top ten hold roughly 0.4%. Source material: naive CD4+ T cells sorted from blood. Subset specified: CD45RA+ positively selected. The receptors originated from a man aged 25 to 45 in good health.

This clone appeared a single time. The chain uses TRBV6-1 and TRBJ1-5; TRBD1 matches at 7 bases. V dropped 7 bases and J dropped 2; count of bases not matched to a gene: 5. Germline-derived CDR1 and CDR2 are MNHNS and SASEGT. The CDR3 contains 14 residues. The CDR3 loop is CASNPGGGNQPQHF. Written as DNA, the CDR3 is TGTGCCAGCAATCCAGGGGGGGGCAATCAGCCCCAGCATTTT.

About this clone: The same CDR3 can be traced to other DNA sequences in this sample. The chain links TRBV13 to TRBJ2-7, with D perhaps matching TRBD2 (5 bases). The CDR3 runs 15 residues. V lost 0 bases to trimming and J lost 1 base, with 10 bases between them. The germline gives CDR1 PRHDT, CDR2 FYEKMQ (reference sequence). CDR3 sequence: CASSLGRVGSYEQYF. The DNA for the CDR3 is TGTGCCAGCAGCTTAGGGAGGGTAGGTTCCTACGAGCAGTACTTC.

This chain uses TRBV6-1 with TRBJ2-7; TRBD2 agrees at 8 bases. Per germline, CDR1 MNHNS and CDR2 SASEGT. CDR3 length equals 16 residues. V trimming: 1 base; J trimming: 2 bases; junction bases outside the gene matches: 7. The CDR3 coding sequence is TGTGCCAGCAGTGAAGTTCTAGCGGGCATGACCTACGAGCAGTACTTC. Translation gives CASSEVLAGMTYEQYF.

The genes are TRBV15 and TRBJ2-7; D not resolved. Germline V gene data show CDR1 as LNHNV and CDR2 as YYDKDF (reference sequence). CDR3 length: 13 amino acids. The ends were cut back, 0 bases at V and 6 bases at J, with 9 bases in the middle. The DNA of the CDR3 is TGTGCCACCAGCAGAGATATAACGGGCGAGCAGTACTTC. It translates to CATSRDITGEQYF.

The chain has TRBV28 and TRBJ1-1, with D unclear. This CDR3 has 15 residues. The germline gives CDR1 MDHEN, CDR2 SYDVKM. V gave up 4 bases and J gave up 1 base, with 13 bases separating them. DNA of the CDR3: TGTGCCAGCAGTTCCCCCTTCCAAGGGAACACTGAAGCTTTCTTT. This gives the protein CASSSPFQGNTEAFF.

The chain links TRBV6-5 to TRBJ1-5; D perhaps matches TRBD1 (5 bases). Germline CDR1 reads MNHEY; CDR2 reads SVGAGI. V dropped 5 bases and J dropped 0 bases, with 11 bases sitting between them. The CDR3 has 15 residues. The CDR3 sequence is CASSGKGPSNQPQHF. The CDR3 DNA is TGTGCCAGCAGTGGGAAGGGACCTAGCAATCAGCCCCAGCATTTT.

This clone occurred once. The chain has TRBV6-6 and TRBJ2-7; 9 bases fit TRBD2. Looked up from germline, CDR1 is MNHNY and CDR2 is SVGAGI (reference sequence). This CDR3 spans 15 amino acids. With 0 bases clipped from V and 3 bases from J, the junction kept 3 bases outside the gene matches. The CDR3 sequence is CASSYSTSGYYEQYF. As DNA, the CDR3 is TGTGCCAGCAGTTACTCGACTAGCGGATACTACGAGCAGTACTTC.

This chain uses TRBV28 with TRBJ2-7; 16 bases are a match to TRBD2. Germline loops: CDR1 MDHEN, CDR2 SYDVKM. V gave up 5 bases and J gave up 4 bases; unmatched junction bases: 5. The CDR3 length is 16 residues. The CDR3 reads CASSPGTSGREYEQYF. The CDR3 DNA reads TGTGCCAGCAGTCCCGGGACTAGCGGGAGGGAGTACGAGCAGTACTTC.

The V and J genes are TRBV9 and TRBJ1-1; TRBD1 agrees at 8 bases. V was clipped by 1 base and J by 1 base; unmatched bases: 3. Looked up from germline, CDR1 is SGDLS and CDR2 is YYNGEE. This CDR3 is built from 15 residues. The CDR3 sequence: CASSVWDRSNTEAFF. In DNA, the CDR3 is TGTGCCAGCAGCGTATGGGACAGGTCGAACACTGAAGCTTTCTTT.

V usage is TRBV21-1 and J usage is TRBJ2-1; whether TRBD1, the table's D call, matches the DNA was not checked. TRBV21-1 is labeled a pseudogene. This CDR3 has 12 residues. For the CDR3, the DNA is TGTGCCACCGGACAGGGGCAGAATGAGCAGTTCTTC. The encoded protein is CATGQGQNEQFF.

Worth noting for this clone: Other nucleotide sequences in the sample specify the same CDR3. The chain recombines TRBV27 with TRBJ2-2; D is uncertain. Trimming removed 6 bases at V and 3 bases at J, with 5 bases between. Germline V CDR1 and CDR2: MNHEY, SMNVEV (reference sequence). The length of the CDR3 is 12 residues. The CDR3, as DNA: TGTGCCAGCAGCCCCTACACCGGGGAGCTGTTTTTT. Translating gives CASSPYTGELFF.

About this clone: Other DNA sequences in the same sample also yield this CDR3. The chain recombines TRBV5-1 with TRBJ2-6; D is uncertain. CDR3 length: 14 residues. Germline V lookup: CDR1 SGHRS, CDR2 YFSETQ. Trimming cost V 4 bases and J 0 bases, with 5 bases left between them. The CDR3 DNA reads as TGCGCCAGCAGCGACGACTCTGGGGCCAACGTCCTGACTTTC. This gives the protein CASSDDSGANVLTF.

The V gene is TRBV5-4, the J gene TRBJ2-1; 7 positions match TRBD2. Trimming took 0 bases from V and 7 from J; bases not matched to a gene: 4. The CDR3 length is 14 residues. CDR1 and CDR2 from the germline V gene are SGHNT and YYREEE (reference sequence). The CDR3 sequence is CASSLELAANEQFF. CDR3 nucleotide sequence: TGTGCCAGCAGCTTGGAGCTAGCGGCGAATGAGCAGTTCTTC. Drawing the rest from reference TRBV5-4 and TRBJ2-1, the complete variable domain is ETGVTQSPTHLIKTRGQQVTLRCSSQSGHNTVSWYQQALGQGPQFIFQYYREEENGRGNFPPRFSGLQFPNYSSELNVNALELDDSALYLCASSLELAANEQFFGPGTRLTVL.

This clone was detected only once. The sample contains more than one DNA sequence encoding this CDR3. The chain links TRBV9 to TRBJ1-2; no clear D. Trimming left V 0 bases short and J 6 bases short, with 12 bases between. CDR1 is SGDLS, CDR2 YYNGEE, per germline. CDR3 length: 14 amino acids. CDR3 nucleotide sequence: TGTGCCAGCAGCGTAGTAACGGGAATGGATGGCTACACCTTC. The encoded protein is CASSVVTGMDGYTF.

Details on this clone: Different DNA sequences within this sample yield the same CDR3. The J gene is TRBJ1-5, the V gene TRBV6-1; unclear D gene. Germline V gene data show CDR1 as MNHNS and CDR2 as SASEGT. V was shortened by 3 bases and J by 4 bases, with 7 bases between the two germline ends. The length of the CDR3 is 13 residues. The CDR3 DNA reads TGTGCCAGCAGTGAGGGCAGAAATCAGCCCCAGCATTTT. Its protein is CASSEGRNQPQHF.

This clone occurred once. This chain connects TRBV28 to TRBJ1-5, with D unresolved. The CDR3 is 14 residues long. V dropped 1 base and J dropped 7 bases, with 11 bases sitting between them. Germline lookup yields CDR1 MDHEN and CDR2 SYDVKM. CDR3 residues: CASSLSFGQQPQHF. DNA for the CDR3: TGTGCCAGCAGTTTATCTTTTGGCCAGCAGCCCCAGCATTTT.

CDR3 region: CASSQIQGQRTGELFF. The CDR3 DNA is TGTGCCAGCAGCCAAATCCAGGGGCAACGCACCGGGGAGCTGTTTTTT. V is TRBV14 and J is TRBJ2-2; tentatively, D is TRBD1 (6 bases). CDR1 SGHDN and CDR2 FVKESK come from the germline V gene. V was trimmed by 2 bases and J by 4 bases, leaving 14 bases between them. The CDR3 extends over 16 amino acids.

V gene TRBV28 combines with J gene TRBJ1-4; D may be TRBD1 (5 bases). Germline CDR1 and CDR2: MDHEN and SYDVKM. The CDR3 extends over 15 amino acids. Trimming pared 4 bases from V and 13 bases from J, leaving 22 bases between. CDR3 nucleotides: TGTGCCAGCAGTTCCAGGGACCCTCGCTATAGTGGACTGTTTTTT. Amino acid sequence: CASSSRDPRYSGLFF.

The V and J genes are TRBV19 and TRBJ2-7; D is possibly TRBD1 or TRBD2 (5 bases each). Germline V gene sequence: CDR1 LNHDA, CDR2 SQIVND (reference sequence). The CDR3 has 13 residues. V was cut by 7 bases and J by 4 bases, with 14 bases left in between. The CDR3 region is CASMEIGGYEQYF. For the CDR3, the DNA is TGTGCCAGTATGGAAATTGGGGGTTACGAGCAGTACTTC.

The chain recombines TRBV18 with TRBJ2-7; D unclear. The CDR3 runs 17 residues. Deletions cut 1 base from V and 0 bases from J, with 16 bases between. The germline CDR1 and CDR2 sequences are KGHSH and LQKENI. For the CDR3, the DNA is TGTGCCAGCTCACCACTTGCCGGGCAGATCAGCTCCTACGAGCAGTACTTC. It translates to CASSPLAGQISSYEQYF.